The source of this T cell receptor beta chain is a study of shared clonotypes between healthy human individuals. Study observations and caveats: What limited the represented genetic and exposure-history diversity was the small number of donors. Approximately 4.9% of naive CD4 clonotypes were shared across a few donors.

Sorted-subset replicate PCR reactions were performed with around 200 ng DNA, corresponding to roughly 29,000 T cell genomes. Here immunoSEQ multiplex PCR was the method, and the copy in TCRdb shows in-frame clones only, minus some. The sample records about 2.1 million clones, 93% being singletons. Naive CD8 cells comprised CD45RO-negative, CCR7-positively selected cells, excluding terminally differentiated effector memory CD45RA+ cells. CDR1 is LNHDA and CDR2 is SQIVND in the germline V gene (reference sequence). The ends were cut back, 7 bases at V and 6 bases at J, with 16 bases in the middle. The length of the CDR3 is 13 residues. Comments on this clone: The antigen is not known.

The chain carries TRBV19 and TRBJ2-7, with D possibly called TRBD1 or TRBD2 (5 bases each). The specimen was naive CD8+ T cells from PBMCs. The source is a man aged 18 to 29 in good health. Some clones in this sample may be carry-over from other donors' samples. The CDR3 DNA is TGTGCCAGTACCGGGGACCATCGCCTCGAGCAGTACTTC. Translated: CASTGDHRLEQYF.